This T cell receptor (beta chain) was identified during a study of blood T cell repertoires in COVID-19. Study at large: Material from acute and convalescent COVID-19 was sourced from the United States, Italy and Spain.

Per the study methods: By means of reference gene primer amplification, nucleated cell counts were estimated. Profiling relied on immunoSEQ multiplex PCR, and the TCRdb table lists in-frame clones only, not all of them. V and J calls and clone size are given by that table; D and trimming were obtained from the DNA. This table holds fewer than 150,000 clones, roughly 80% found once. The germline gives CDR1 MNHEY, CDR2 SVGAGI. V gave up 5 bases and J gave up 7 bases, with 15 bases separating them. The CDR3 has 13 residues. This clone was detected only once. The rearrangement joins TRBV6-5 to TRBJ2-7; a possible D gene is TRBD2 (6 bases). Sequences were obtained from peripheral blood. The clonotype comes from a human donor in a cohort sampled during active COVID-19. The CDR3 protein is CASSPFRAGEQYF. The CDR3 bases are TGTGCCAGCAGTCCGTTCAGGGCGGGAGAGCAGTACTTC.